This T cell receptor beta chain was observed in a study of cytotoxic CD8 clonotypes in ibrutinib-treated CLL. As for the study in general: After treatment lasting a median about 13 months, range 6 to 36, response samples were collected.

V gave up 1 base and J gave up 0 bases, with 20 bases separating them. The CDR3 totals 18 residues. CDR1 is SGHNT and CDR2 is YYREEE in the germline V gene (reference sequence). As concerns this clone: What it binds is not known.

General study findings and limits: At progression, clonality fell back toward baseline after rising at ibrutinib response. Samples were collected at differing times from sustained-remission and progressing patients.

Depths of 1 in 200,000 to 1 in 1 million T cells were the sequencing target. Repertoires were generated with immunoSEQ multiplex PCR, while TCRdb's copy carries only in-frame clones and drops some. The table includes under 200,000 clones, 81% detected once. The receptor's source is a human donor with chronic lymphocytic leukemia. The starting material was PBMCs, obtained after 12 months of ibrutinib treatment. This chain joins TRBV5-4 and TRBJ2-7, with D possibly being TRBD2 (6 bases). The CDR3 loop is CASSLTPGTSFSSYEQYF. The CDR3 DNA sequence: TGTGCCAGCAGCTTGACGCCCGGGACTTCTTTTAGCTCCTACGAGCAGTACTTC.